This TCR beta chain was documented in a study of cytomegalovirus exposure and HLA in healthy donors. Across the whole study: Findings of an earlier analysis included under 140 million unique TCR beta sequences from 190 million or so T cells. Of roughly 400 genotyped donors, 81% grouped in the Caucasian-associated ancestry cluster. Regarding the study as a whole: No immune exposure information besides CMV serostatus was available. There were several of the most significant clusters that appeared linked to common viral pathogens in a later analysis.

Note on this clone: Its matching antigen is unknown.

Per the germline V gene, CDR1 is KGHSH and CDR2 is LQKENI. V was pared by 3 bases and J by 1 base, with 7 bases of the junction left unmatched. The CDR3 is made up of 19 amino acids. Primers for the PCR totalled 60 Vbeta and 13 Jbeta. Data came from immunoSEQ multiplex PCR; TCRdb stores just in-frame clones and leaves some out. The profile covers some 120,000 clones, with about three quarters appearing a single time and 1.9% taken by the ten largest. The chain joins TRBV18 to TRBJ1-6, with 12 positions matching TRBD1. Sequencing input: PBMCs. This sequence originates from a man aged 45 to 65 in good health and CMV-seronegative. The CDR3 is CASSPLGQGAESYNSPLHF. In DNA, the CDR3 is TGTGCCAGCTCACCTTTGGGACAGGGGGCGGAATCCTATAATTCACCCCTCCACTTT.